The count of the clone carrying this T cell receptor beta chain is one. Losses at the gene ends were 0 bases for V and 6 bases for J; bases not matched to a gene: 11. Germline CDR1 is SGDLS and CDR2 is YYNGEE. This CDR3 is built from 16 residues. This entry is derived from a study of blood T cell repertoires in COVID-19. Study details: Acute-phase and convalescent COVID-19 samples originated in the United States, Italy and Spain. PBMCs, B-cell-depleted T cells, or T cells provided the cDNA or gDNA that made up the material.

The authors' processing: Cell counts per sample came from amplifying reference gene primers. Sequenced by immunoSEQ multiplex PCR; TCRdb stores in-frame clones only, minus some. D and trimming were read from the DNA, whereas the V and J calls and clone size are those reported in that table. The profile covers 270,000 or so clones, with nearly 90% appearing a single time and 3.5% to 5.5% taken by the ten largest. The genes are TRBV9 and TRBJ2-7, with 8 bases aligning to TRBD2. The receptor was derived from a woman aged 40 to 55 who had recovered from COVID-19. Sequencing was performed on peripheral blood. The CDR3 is CASSVGSSGASAEQYF. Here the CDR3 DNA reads TGTGCCAGCAGCGTAGGTAGTAGCGGGGCCTCCGCCGAGCAGTACTTC.